These T cell receptor beta chains were read from a single sample in a study of vaccination and CD4 T cells after COVID-19. Using its own MiXCR run on the PCR reads, TCRdb lists one record per CDR3 protein. The repertoire has 7,000 or so distinct CDR3 sequences, 35% to 55% of them found once; the top ten carry roughly a third. The antigens for these receptors are not known. The sample was CD4+ T cells from blood, cultured in vitro. The receptors originated from a human donor in good health. Each CDR3 is given without its conserved first and last residue.

V gene	J gene	CDR3 protein
TRBV20-1	TRBJ2-3	SASERGGSDTQY
TRBV11-2	TRBJ1-1	ASSTGQGAGTEAF
TRBV19	TRBJ1-1	ASNPTSGAADTEAF
TRBV12-1	TRBJ1-5	ASSGREVIGNQPQH
TRBV6-1	TRBJ2-1	ASSLSSGGGEQF
TRBV7-3	TRBJ1-1	ASSLTPLTGTEAF
TRBV20-1	TRBJ2-1	SAREGMEEQF
TRBV12-3/TRBV12-4	TRBJ1-2	ASSLSSQGIFVYGYT
TRBV6-5	TRBJ1-1	ASSHSGQGNTEAF
TRBV6-2/TRBV6-3	TRBJ2-1	ASSGQHEQF
TRBV20-1	TRBJ2-7	SAREGGRGVEQY
TRBV6-1	TRBJ2-5	ASSEVPTETQY
TRBV20-1	TRBJ1-1	SAPKEDAEAF
TRBV20-1	TRBJ1-5	SVRTGVGVNQPQH
TRBV2	TRBJ2-5	ASTGQDQETQY
TRBV15	TRBJ1-2	ATSRDRVNYGYT
TRBV7-6	TRBJ1-5	ASSLDRGLNQPQH
TRBV6-5	TRBJ2-5	ASSYSGPLRGPQETQY
TRBV18	TRBJ2-7	ASSGAGQGGEQY
TRBV7-6	TRBJ2-1	ASSLGRTTAYGAFNEQF
TRBV20-1	TRBJ2-7	SARDRDRTYEQY
TRBV7-8	TRBJ1-6	ASSFSRSELH
TRBV6-1	TRBJ2-7	ASTGGSYEQY
TRBV19	TRBJ2-3	ASSIGLAGRSTDTQY
TRBV6-4	TRBJ1-5	ASTGTGQQPQH
TRBV6-1	TRBJ1-4	ASMDPNEKLF
TRBV20-1	TRBJ1-1	SASGNTNTEAF
TRBV6-1	TRBJ2-3	ASSITGSTDTQY
TRBV19	TRBJ1-2	ASSTDRAGGYT
TRBV2	TRBJ1-2	ASSVRVEWGYT
TRBV9	TRBJ2-3	ASSVNSDTQY
TRBV6-1	TRBJ1-2	ASSELGQAYGYT
TRBV20-1	TRBJ1-2	SASSGGDGYT
TRBV6-1	TRBJ2-4	ASRYGGEGDIQY
TRBV7-3	TRBJ2-7	ASSANQEGEQY
TRBV11-2	TRBJ2-1	ASSRTSGDHNEQF
TRBV6-1	TRBJ1-1	ASLGFGEAF
TRBV5-1	TRBJ1-5	ASSPTPTGAIGNQPQH
TRBV20-1	TRBJ2-1	SAPISKEQF
TRBV12-3/TRBV12-4	TRBJ1-2	ASSFSGLTDGYT
TRBV3-1	TRBJ2-3	ASSSSGHLTFTDTQY
TRBV6-1	TRBJ2-3	AVWDSQNTDTQY
TRBV7-2	TRBJ2-5	ASSLGIVKQGETQY
TRBV18	TRBJ2-5	ASSPYPEQETQY
TRBV6-1	TRBJ2-7	ASGVLGLYEQY
TRBV7-3	TRBJ1-1	ASSLRQGGDSEAF
TRBV10-2	TRBJ2-3	ASSEFKVSTDTQY
TRBV27	TRBJ1-2	ASSLTVTANYGYT
TRBV23-1	TRBJ1-1	ASSQSGQGVGAF
TRBV24-1	TRBJ2-1	ATSDPRTSRDEQF
TRBV7-3	TRBJ2-2	ASSLIGGDRSGELF
TRBV20-1	TRBJ1-2	SARPITGDYGYT
TRBV6-2/TRBV6-3	TRBJ1-5	ASSYSGSNQPQH
TRBV10-1	TRBJ2-4	ASSESQGLAKNIQY
TRBV4-2	TRBJ2-7	ASSQDAGGPGEQY
TRBV19	TRBJ1-1	ASSLQGAEAF
TRBV12-3/TRBV12-4	TRBJ2-7	ASSRNYEQY
TRBV20-1	TRBJ1-5	SAAMGPPNQPQH
TRBV27	TRBJ2-2	ASGGFRLGANTGELF